Following are 9 T cell receptor beta chains from one sample sequenced in a study of blood T cell repertoires in COVID-19. Using immunoSEQ multiplex PCR, the repertoire was profiled, and TCRdb retains in-frame clones only, with some absent. The sample records 45,000 to 55,000 clones, 80% to 90% being singletons. Source material: peripheral blood. These receptors all stem from a human donor in a cohort sampled during active COVID-19.

V and J are TRBV7-9 and TRBJ2-7, with D perhaps matching TRBD1 (5 bases). The V end was cut by 2 bases, the J end by 3 bases, with 11 bases between. Looked up from germline, CDR1 is SEHNR and CDR2 is FQNEAQ (reference sequence). This CDR3 is built from 14 residues. The CDR3 is CASSLTTGSYEQYF. Here the CDR3 DNA reads TGTGCCAGCAGCTTAACCACAGGTAGCTACGAGCAGTACTTC. Complete variable domain (other parts from reference TRBV7-9 and TRBJ2-7): DTGVSQNPRHKITKRGQNVTFRCDPISEHNRLYWYRQTLGQGPEFLTYFQNEAQLEKSRLLSDRFSAERPKGSFSTLEIQRTEQGDSAMYLCASSLTTGSYEQYFGPGTRLTVT.

This clone was seen only once. The chain is built from TRBV5-6 and TRBJ1-2; the D gene is possibly TRBD1 (6 bases). V was clipped by 3 bases and J by 7 bases, with 19 bases between them. CDR1 SGHDT and CDR2 YYEEEE come from the germline V gene. This CDR3 contains 15 residues. CDR3 sequence reads: CASSSDRGREVGYTF. CDR3 DNA: TGTGCCAGCAGCTCTGATAGGGGGAGGGAGGTTGGCTACACCTTC. Full variable domain (rest looked up from reference TRBV5-6 and TRBJ1-2): DAGVTQSPTHLIKTRGQQVTLRCSPKSGHDTVSWYQQALGQGPQFIFQYYEEEERQRGNFPDRFSGHQFPNYSSELNVNALLLGDSALYLCASSSDRGREVGYTFGSGTRLTVV.

V and J are TRBV12-3 or TRBV12-4 and TRBJ2-2, with TRBD1 as a possible D gene (6 bases). The CDR3 has 11 amino acids. V dropped 5 bases and J dropped 8 bases, with 6 bases sitting between them. The CDR3 region is CASSRGGELFF. The CDR3 bases are TGTGCCAGCAGTAGGGGGGGGGAGCTGTTTTTT.

This chain connects TRBV21-1 to TRBJ2-1; the D call of TRBD1 is as the table states it, not checked on the DNA. TRBV21-1 is a known pseudogene. This CDR3 has 16 amino acids. CDR3 region: CASSNLGVLVYNEQFF. The CDR3 DNA is TGTGCCAGCAGCAATTTAGGGGTTCTTGTCTACAATGAGCAGTTCTTC.

The chain uses TRBV10-1 and TRBJ2-4; the D gene is possibly TRBD2 (5 bases). The CDR3 has 15 amino acids. V was clipped by 0 bases and J by 3 bases, with 9 bases between them. Germline CDR1 reads WNHNN; CDR2 reads SYGVQD (reference sequence). The CDR3 loop is CASSESREDKNIQYF. The CDR3 DNA is TGCGCCAGCAGTGAGTCTCGGGAAGACAAAAACATTCAGTACTTC.

This clone was detected only a few times. V usage is TRBV19 and J usage is TRBJ1-5; 7 positions match TRBD1. Trimming removed 7 bases from V and 5 bases from J; junction bases left unmatched: 5. CDR3 length: 13 residues. The germline V gene has CDR1 LNHDA and CDR2 SQIVND (reference sequence). The CDR3 loop is CASKGTDHQPQHF. In DNA, the CDR3 is TGTGCCAGTAAAGGGACAGACCATCAGCCCCAGCATTTT. Full variable domain (missing parts from reference TRBV19 and TRBJ1-5): DGGITQSPKYLFRKEGQNVTLSCEQNLNHDAMYWYRQDPGQGLRLIYYSQIVNDFQKGDIAEGYSVSREKKESFPLTVTSAQKNPTAFYLCASKGTDHQPQHFGDGTRLSIL.

The genes are TRBV5-1 and TRBJ1-4; 8 positions agree with TRBD1. Trimming at V came to 5 bases and at J to 8 bases, leaving 11 bases not matched to a gene. Germline V CDR1 and CDR2: SGHRS, YFSETQ. The CDR3 consists of 15 residues. The CDR3 DNA reads as TGCGCCAGCAGTCGAGTGACAGGGGTCGAAGAAAAACTGTTTTTT. Its protein product is CASSRVTGVEEKLFF.

This chain joins TRBV24-1 and TRBJ2-1; 10 bases are a match to TRBD1. The CDR3 loop spans 16 amino acids. Germline lookup yields CDR1 KGHDR and CDR2 SFDVKD. The V segment lost 5 bases and the J segment 8 bases; nucleotides outside the gene matches: 11. For the CDR3, the DNA is TGTGCCACCAGTGGGAAGGACAGGGGGGGAAGCGATGAGCAGTTCTTC. Its protein is CATSGKDRGGSDEQFF.

The CDR3 sequence: CASSQGAGREQYF. The CDR3 coding sequence is TGTGCCAGCAGCCAAGGGGCGGGTCGGGAGCAGTACTTC. The rearrangement joins TRBV3-1 (or the pseudogene TRBV3-2) to TRBJ2-7, with a possible D match to TRBD2 (5 bases). CDR3 length: 13 amino acids. Germline V gives CDR1 LGHDT, CDR2 YNNKEL (reference sequence). V was shortened by 1 base and J by 7 bases, with 11 bases between the two germline ends.